What follows are 20 T cell receptor beta chains derived from one specimen sequenced in a study of CD8+ T cells in alopecia areata. Treatment given: oral pan-JAK inhibitor, 5-10 mg twice daily. Once RNA had been extracted, it was reverse transcribed into cDNA to act as the sequencing template. Libraries were prepared by immunoSEQ multiplex PCR; TCRdb keeps only in-frame clonotypes and omits some of them. The sample consists of 150,000 to 250,000 clones, roughly three fifths of them appearing once. The specimen was CD4+ T cells sorted from blood, collected at week 4, from a patient treated with tofacitinib. Receptors were obtained from a human donor with alopecia areata.

The chain has TRBV4-2 and TRBJ2-5; D may correspond to TRBD1 or TRBD2 (5 bases each). CDR1 and CDR2 (germline): LGHNA, YNFKEQ. Trimming stripped 1 base from V and 1 base from J, with 10 bases between. The CDR3 spans 15 residues. The CDR3 DNA sequence: TGTGCCAGCAGCCAAGCGGCAGGGAGCCAAGAGACCCAGTACTTC. Translating it yields CASSQAAGSQETQYF.

This clone appeared a few times. The rearrangement joins TRBV5-1 to TRBJ1-1, with D possibly being TRBD1 (6 bases). V lost 2 bases and J lost 2, with 13 bases in between. Germline V lookup: CDR1 SGHRS, CDR2 YFSETQ. There are 15 residues in the CDR3. CDR3 sequence (DNA): TGCGCCAGCAGCTTCTCTGCAGGGGAAAACACTGAAGCTTTCTTT. This encodes CASSFSAGENTEAFF. The full variable domain, completed using reference TRBV5-1 and TRBJ1-1, is KAGVTQTPRYLIKTRGQQVTLSCSPISGHRSVSWYQQTPGQGLQFLFEYFSETQRNKGNFPGRFSGRQFSNSRSEMNVSTLELGDSALYLCASSFSAGENTEAFFGQGTRLTVV.

V usage is TRBV30 and J usage is TRBJ2-3; perhaps TRBD1 as D (6 bases). Trimming removed 2 bases at V and 2 bases at J, with 11 bases between. Germline CDR1 GTSNPN, CDR2 SVGIG (reference sequence). CDR3 length equals 14 residues. The chain's CDR3 is CAWSRGHLTDTQYF. The CDR3 DNA reads TGTGCCTGGAGTAGGGGACATCTCACAGATACGCAGTATTTT. Using reference TRBV30 and TRBJ2-3 for the parts outside the CDR3, the full variable domain is SQTIHQWPATLVQPVGSPLSLECTVEGTSNPNLYWYRQAAGRGLQLLFYSVGIGQISSEVPQNLSASRPQDRQFILSSKKLLLSDSGFYLCAWSRGHLTDTQYFGPGTRLTVL.

This chain uses TRBV7-2 with TRBJ2-3; no firm D call. The CDR3 runs to 12 residues. V shed 1 base and J shed 14 bases, with 13 bases lying between them. Germline V gene sequence: CDR1 SGHTA, CDR2 FQGNSA. The CDR3 loop is CASSLGTLVPYF. DNA of the CDR3: TGTGCCAGCAGCTTAGGGACGCTGGTCCCGTATTTT.

In the case of this clone: Other DNA sequences in the same sample also yield this CDR3. J is TRBJ1-2 and V is TRBV5-1; D gene unclear. CDR1 SGHRS and CDR2 YFSETQ come from the germline V gene. V lost 0 bases and J lost 2, with 8 bases in between. This CDR3 spans 14 amino acids. The CDR3 reads CASSLDRTNYGYTF. DNA for the CDR3: TGCGCCAGCAGCTTGGATCGAACCAACTATGGCTACACCTTC.

This clone has a handful of counts. The chain carries TRBV10-3 and TRBJ2-3, with no clear D. The CDR3 is made up of 13 amino acids. Trimming stripped 4 bases from V and 3 bases from J, with 8 bases between. Germline loops: CDR1 ENHRY, CDR2 SYGVKD. The DNA for the CDR3 is TGTGCCATCAGTGGCGACTCTACAGATACGCAGTATTTT. As protein: CAISGDSTDTQYF.

V gene TRBV29-1 combines with J gene TRBJ1-1; maybe TRBD1 (5 bases). CDR3 length equals 11 residues. Germline V CDR1 and CDR2: SQVTM, ANQGSEA. Trimming took off 4 bases at V and 10 bases at J, with 13 bases between the two ends. The chain's CDR3 is CSVVGQGAAFF. The CDR3 DNA is TGCAGCGTTGTCGGGCAGGGAGCAGCTTTCTTT.

The rearrangement uses TRBV5-1 and TRBJ1-5, with a weak D call TRBD1 (5 bases). The CDR3 length is 14 residues. From germline, CDR1 is SGHRS and CDR2 YFSETQ. The V end lost 4 bases, the J end lost 2 bases, and 10 bases lay between the germline ends. The chain's CDR3 is CASSAGGGNQPQHF. The CDR3 DNA sequence: TGCGCCAGCAGCGCCGGAGGGGGCAATCAGCCCCAGCATTTT.

The rearrangement joins TRBV30 to TRBJ2-2; D unresolved. V gave up 2 bases and J gave up 1 base, with 17 bases separating them. Germline assignment: CDR1 GTSNPN and CDR2 SVGIG (reference sequence). The CDR3 runs to 17 residues. This CDR3 is CAWSTTTFTRNTGELFF. The CDR3 coding sequence is TGTGCCTGGAGTACCACAACCTTCACAAGGAACACCGGGGAGCTGTTTTTT.

V and J are TRBV5-1 and TRBJ2-7; possibly TRBD1 for D (5 bases). This CDR3 has 13 amino acids. Germline V gives CDR1 SGHRS, CDR2 YFSETQ. Trimming shortened V by 5 bases and J by 3 bases, and 12 bases separated the two germline ends. The CDR3 nucleotides are TGCGCCAGCAGTCATCTTCAGGGCTACGAGCAGTACTTC. Its protein is CASSHLQGYEQYF.

J is TRBJ1-5 and V is TRBV30; tentatively, D is TRBD1 (5 bases). Per the germline V gene, CDR1 is GTSNPN and CDR2 is SVGIG (reference sequence). Trimming cost V 5 bases and J 1 base, with 15 bases left between them. The CDR3 sequence is 15 residues long. CDR3 nucleotides: TGTGCCTGGGCTTTTGGTCAGGGCAGCAATCAGCCCCAGCATTTT. Amino acids: CAWAFGQGSNQPQHF.

This clone was detected a few times. The same CDR3 also results from other DNA sequences found in this sample. The chain links TRBV5-1 to TRBJ1-1, with D uncertain. CDR1 SGHRS and CDR2 YFSETQ come from the germline V gene. The V end was cut by 0 bases, the J end by 0 bases, with 3 bases between. CDR3 length: 13 residues. CDR3 protein: CASSLGMNTEAFF. CDR3 in DNA: TGCGCCAGCAGCTTGGGGATGAACACTGAAGCTTTCTTT.

This sequence joins TRBV29-1 and TRBJ1-1; D gene ambiguous. The CDR3 sequence is 11 residues long. Per germline, CDR1 SQVTM and CDR2 ANQGSEA. V gave up 8 bases and J gave up 1 base, with 8 bases separating them. CDR3 bases: TGCAGCATCGGAAGGAACACTGAAGCTTTCTTT. This translates into CSIGRNTEAFF.

The chain links TRBV11-2 to TRBJ2-3, with D perhaps matching TRBD2 (6 bases). CDR3 length: 16 amino acids. Germline assignment: CDR1 SGHAT and CDR2 FQNNGV. V was pared by 4 bases and J by 5 bases, with 19 bases between. For the CDR3, the DNA is TGTGCCAGCAGCTCGCCTCTCCTCGCCGGGGGAGATACGCAGTATTTT. Protein: CASSSPLLAGGDTQYF.

This clone has more than one count but fewer than ten. V gene TRBV19 combines with J gene TRBJ2-1, with D possibly being TRBD1 or TRBD2 (6 bases each). The CDR3 runs to 14 residues. Germline V gives CDR1 LNHDA, CDR2 SQIVND (reference sequence). V was pared by 2 bases and J by 10 bases, with 15 bases between. DNA for the CDR3: TGTGCCAGTAGTATACCCGGGGGCCTGGGGGAGCAGTTCTTC. Its protein product is CASSIPGGLGEQFF.

The rearrangement joins TRBV2 to TRBJ1-1; TRBD1 agrees at 10 bases. Unmatched junction bases numbered 7, after V lost 7 bases and J lost 5 bases. The CDR3 spans 14 residues. The germline V gene encodes CDR1 SNHLY and CDR2 FYNNEI. CDR3 sequence: CASNPDRGRTEAFF. The CDR3 coding sequence is TGTGCCAGCAACCCGGACAGGGGGAGGACTGAAGCTTTCTTT.

The J gene is TRBJ2-3, the V gene TRBV29-1, with D possibly matching TRBD1 (6 bases). Trimming left V 3 bases short and J 1 base short, with 8 bases between. CDR1 is SQVTM, CDR2 ANQGSEA, per germline. The CDR3 loop spans 13 amino acids. In DNA, the CDR3 is TGCAGCGTTGAGGGGGCGGGCACAGATACGCAGTATTTT. Amino acid sequence: CSVEGAGTDTQYF.

This clone was seen more than once but under ten times. The gene calls are TRBV7-9 and TRBJ2-1; 11 nucleotides align to TRBD2. The CDR3 is made up of 16 amino acids. Per the germline V gene, CDR1 is SEHNR and CDR2 is FQNEAQ (reference sequence). The V and J ends lost 7 bases and 4 bases, in that order; junction bases with no gene match: 9. CDR3 amino acids: CASTPGPSGGYNEQFF. The CDR3 DNA sequence: TGTGCCAGCACCCCCGGCCCTAGCGGGGGGTACAATGAGCAGTTCTTC. The full variable domain, rest sourced from reference TRBV7-9 and TRBJ2-1, is DTGVSQNPRHKITKRGQNVTFRCDPISEHNRLYWYRQTLGQGPEFLTYFQNEAQLEKSRLLSDRFSAERPKGSFSTLEIQRTEQGDSAMYLCASTPGPSGGYNEQFFGPGTRLTVL.

V gene TRBV5-1 combines with J gene TRBJ1-1; 8 bases match TRBD1. With 4 bases clipped from V and 1 base from J, the junction kept 9 bases outside the gene matches. Looked up from germline, CDR1 is SGHRS and CDR2 is YFSETQ. The CDR3 is 16 amino acids. In nucleotides, the CDR3 is TGCGCCAGCAGCGCGATAACCGGGACAGGGAACACTGAAGCTTTCTTT. This translates into CASSAITGTGNTEAFF.

This chain links TRBV30 with TRBJ1-2; 9 nucleotides match TRBD1. V gave up 1 base and J gave up 13 bases; unmatched junction bases: 4. The CDR3 extends over 11 amino acids. Germline CDR1 and CDR2: GTSNPN and SVGIG (reference sequence). CDR3 bases: TGTGCCTGGAGTGGTGGGACAGGGATCACCTTC. It yields the protein CAWSGGTGITF.